These T cell receptor beta chains were read from a single sample in a study of T cell repertoires in cytomegalovirus infection. TCRdb used MiXCR to reprocess the reads, holding one entry per CDR3 protein. In the table there are around 330,000 distinct CDR3 sequences, under 20% of which are singletons. Sequencing input: PBMCs. These receptors originate from a human donor in good health (CMV status not recorded). Some clones in this sample may be carry-over from other donors' samples. Both conserved end residues are part of each CDR3. D genes are given only for firm matches. Clone size is stated in some rows and not others, as once, few, many or a class when expanded.

13	.	TRBV5-5	TRBJ1-2	many	TGTGCCAGCAGCCGCTCGGACGGTTATGGCTACACCTTC	CASSRSDGYGYTF
13	.	TRBV12-3/TRBV12-4	TRBJ1-6	few	TGTGCCAGCCAAGGCCTGGGCAATTCACCCCTCCACTTT	CASQGLGNSPLHF
16	TRBD1	TRBV5-6	TRBJ1-5	few	TGTGCCAGCAGTCGAGGGCGGACAGGGCTCAATCAGCCCCAGCATTTT	CASSRGRTGLNQPQHF
17	.	TRBV28	TRBJ2-3	many	TGTGCCAGCAGTCTCTCAACCCCGACGGGAAGGTGGGATACGCAGTATTTT	CASSLSTPTGRWDTQYF
15	.	TRBV7-2	TRBJ2-1	many	TGTGCCAGCAGTACTCGGCTGGGGGCCTACAATGAGCAGTTCTTC	CASSTRLGAYNEQFF
17	TRBD2	TRBV13	TRBJ2-1	.	TGTGCCAGCAGCCGCGGGACTAGCGGGGGGGCGTCGAATGAGCAGTTCTTC	CASSRGTSGGASNEQFF
17	TRBD2	TRBV28	TRBJ2-5	many	TGTGCCAGCAGCGACCTGGGCGGGAGGGACCCTGGGGAGACCCAGTACTTC	CASSDLGGRDPGETQYF
14	.	TRBV6-4	TRBJ1-3	.	TGTGCCAGCAGTGACGGTTACTCTGGAAACACCATATATTTT	CASSDGYSGNTIYF
15	.	TRBV4-2	TRBJ2-7	few	TGTGCCAGCAGCTCTCCGGGACAGACTAGCTACGAGCAGTACTTC	CASSSPGQTSYEQYF
13	.	TRBV20-1	TRBJ2-5	few	TGCAGTGCTAGAGAGCTTTCACAAGAGACCCAGTACTTC	CSARELSQETQYF
15	TRBD2	TRBV6-6	TRBJ2-3	.	TGTGCCAGCAGTCACTCGGGGGGGGCTGCAGATACGCAGTATTTT	CASSHSGGAADTQYF
14	TRBD1	TRBV5-1	TRBJ2-2	.	TGCGCCAGCGGCCGCGACAGGGATAATGGGGAGCTGTTTTTT	CASGRDRDNGELFF
19	.	TRBV12-3/TRBV12-4	TRBJ2-7	.	TGTGCCAGCAGTTCCCTCTGGACTCCCAGAACCGTGAGCTCCTACGAGCAGTACTTC	CASSSLWTPRTVSSYEQYF
14	.	TRBV5-1	TRBJ1-5	.	TGCGCCAGCAGCTTGGTGGGGGAGGGTCAGCCCCAGCATTTT	CASSLVGEGQPQHF
18	TRBD2	TRBV5-1	TRBJ2-4	.	TGCGCCAGCAGTCCCAGAGTAGCGGGGGACGCGTCCAAAAACATTCAGTACTTC	CASSPRVAGDASKNIQYF
14	.	TRBV28	TRBJ2-7	many	TGTGCCAGCAGTTTAGGGGGACGCTCCTACGAGCAGTACTTC	CASSLGGRSYEQYF
13	.	TRBV2	TRBJ2-7	.	TGTGCCGGTAGACACAGGGCCCAATACGAGCAGTACTTC	CAGRHRAQYEQYF
14	TRBD1	TRBV6-5	TRBJ1-5	.	TGTGCCAGCCTGGACAGGGGTAGGGGCCAGCCCCAGCATTTT	CASLDRGRGQPQHF
14	.	TRBV3-1	TRBJ2-3	.	TGTGCCAGCAGCCGAAACTCAGGGGCAGATACGCAGTATTTT	CASSRNSGADTQYF
15	.	TRBV12-3/TRBV12-4	TRBJ1-1	many	TGTGCCAGCATTGTAGGGGGTGTCGGGAACACTGAAGCTTTCTTT	CASIVGGVGNTEAFF
13	.	TRBV7-6	TRBJ2-1	many	TGTGCCAGCAACAAAGTCGGGGACAATGAGCAGTTCTTC	CASNKVGDNEQFF
16	TRBD1	TRBV7-8	TRBJ2-2	many	TGTGCCAGCAGCTCCCGGGACAGGGTGGACACCGGGGAGCTGTTTTTT	CASSSRDRVDTGELFF
13	.	TRBV7-6	TRBJ1-2	.	TGTGCCAGCAGCTTAGTGTCTGGGTATGGCTACACCTTC	CASSLVSGYGYTF
15	TRBD1	TRBV5-4	TRBJ1-1	.	TGTGCCAGCAGCTTGGCCACAGGGGGGGACACTGAAGCTTTCTTT	CASSLATGGDTEAFF
13	TRBD1	TRBV29-1	TRBJ2-1	.	TGCAGCGTGGAGTCCTCGGACAGGCCAAAGCGGTTCTTC	CSVESSDRPKRFF
16	.	TRBV18	TRBJ1-2	.	TGTGCCAGCTCACCACCCTCCGAACCCCAGGTTGGTGGCTACACCTTC	CASSPPSEPQVGGYTF
12	.	TRBV7-9	TRBJ2-5	few	TGTGCCAGCAGCTCCCTAATAGAGACCCAGTACTTC	CASSSLIETQYF
12	.	TRBV10-3	TRBJ2-3	few	TGTGCCATCAACGCCGACTCGGATACGCAGTATTTT	CAINADSDTQYF
14	TRBD1	TRBV7-9	TRBJ2-3	many	TGTGCCAGCAGCCGAACAGGGGGCGCAGATACGCAGTATTTT	CASSRTGGADTQYF
14	.	TRBV6-1	TRBJ2-3	few	TGTGCCAGCAGTGAAGCCGGCAGCACAGATACGCAGTATTTT	CASSEAGSTDTQYF
17	.	TRBV19	TRBJ2-3	.	TGTGCCAGCCACAGAGGGGGTCTTGGATCTAGCACAGATACGCAGTATTTT	CASHRGGLGSSTDTQYF
12	.	TRBV7-2	TRBJ1-3	many	TGTGCCAGCAGCTCCCAGGGGAGCACCATATATTTT	CASSSQGSTIYF
13	TRBD1	TRBV6-1	TRBJ1-1	many	TGTGCCAGCCTCCTCCCCGGGACAGATGAAGCTTTCTTT	CASLLPGTDEAFF
10	.	TRBV20-1	TRBJ2-3	.	TGCAGTGCTCCGGCAGATACGCAGTATTTT	CSAPADTQYF
13	.	TRBV15	TRBJ2-1	.	TGTGCCACCAGCAGAGATTCGGGGAGTGAGCAGTTCTTC	CATSRDSGSEQFF
11	.	TRBV20-1	TRBJ2-1	few	TGCAGTGCCCCTGGGCCGAATGAGCAGTTCTTC	CSAPGPNEQFF
14	TRBD1	TRBV20-1	TRBJ1-6	many	TGCAGTGCTCTATCCCAGGGGGCTGCCTCACCCCTCCACTTT	CSALSQGAASPLHF
15	.	TRBV7-2	TRBJ1-5	many	TGTGCCAGCAGCCGGGACGCGACCACCAATCAGCCCCAGCATTTT	CASSRDATTNQPQHF
13	.	TRBV24-1	TRBJ2-7	.	TGTGCCACCGCTGGAGGGGTTCCCTACGAGCAGTACTTC	CATAGGVPYEQYF
18	TRBD1	TRBV10-3	TRBJ2-7	.	TGTGCCATCAGTGAAATCTGGCAGGATCGGACAGGGAAAGTCGAGCAGTACTTC	CAISEIWQDRTGKVEQYF
15	.	TRBV6-6	TRBJ2-5	few	TGTGCCAGCAGCCAGAATACAGGGGGGGTAGAGACCCAGTACTTC	CASSQNTGGVETQYF
13	.	TRBV28	TRBJ2-1	.	TGTGCCAGTATGGGGCGCCGGGGGAATGATCAGTTCTTC	CASMGRRGNDQFF
19	TRBD2	TRBV27	TRBJ2-1	.	TGTGCCAGCAGTTTATCTTCTTCCGCTAGCGGGCTCTCCTACAATGAGCAGTTCTTC	CASSLSSSASGLSYNEQFF
14	TRBD1	TRBV2	TRBJ2-7	.	TGTGCCAGCAAAGACAGGGGCCTCCTCTACGAGCAGTACTTC	CASKDRGLLYEQYF
15	.	TRBV20-1	TRBJ1-5	.	TGCAGTGCTAGAGAGGGGGGGGGATGGGATCAGCCCCAGCATTTT	CSAREGGGWDQPQHF
17	TRBD2	TRBV12-3/TRBV12-4	TRBJ2-1	few	TGTGCCAGCAGTTTATCCCCCCAGCGGGGGGGACTCAATGAGCAGTTCTTC	CASSLSPQRGGLNEQFF
13	.	TRBV11-2	TRBJ2-1	many	TGTGCCAGCAGCCCCCCCGGTTACAATGAGCAGTTCTTC	CASSPPGYNEQFF
16	.	TRBV6-2/TRBV6-3	TRBJ1-1	few	TGTGCCAGCACCGCTGGACAGCTCGATATGAACACTGAAGCTTTCTTT	CASTAGQLDMNTEAFF
13	.	TRBV20-1	TRBJ1-4	many	TGCAGTGCTAGACAGGCCGATAATGAAAAACTGTTTTTT	CSARQADNEKLFF
14	.	TRBV19	TRBJ1-3	few	TGTGCCAGTAGTATCGTGTCCAAACGGGACACCATATATTTT	CASSIVSKRDTIYF
13	TRBD1	TRBV7-9	TRBJ1-6	many	TGTGCCAGCAGCGGGAGGGACAGGGCCTCCCTCCACTTT	CASSGRDRASLHF
16	.	TRBV28	TRBJ2-1	.	TGTGCCAGCAGTTCCCAGGGACGCCTCCTTTACAATGAGCAGTTCTTC	CASSSQGRLLYNEQFF
14	.	TRBV12-3/TRBV12-4	TRBJ1-1	.	TGTGCCAGCAGTTACAGGACTGATGGCACTGAAGCTTTCTTT	CASSYRTDGTEAFF
15	TRBD1	TRBV5-1	TRBJ1-2	.	TGCGCCAGCAGCTTGGGGTCCAGGGGGAACTATGGCTACACCTTC	CASSLGSRGNYGYTF
16	.	TRBV6-1	TRBJ2-5	many	TGTGCCAGCAGATCATTGGAGGGGGTCAGGGCCGAGACCCAGTACTTC	CASRSLEGVRAETQYF